A selection of T cell receptor beta chains follows, all from one sample in a study of blood T cell repertoires in COVID-19. Sequencing used immunoSEQ multiplex PCR; TCRdb keeps in-frame clones, though not all of them. The repertoire has 200,000 or so clones, just under 85% of them found once; the top ten carry 6.5% to 8.5%. Sequenced sample: peripheral blood. These receptor sequences come from a human donor with acute or convalescent COVID-19. The donor label of this sample is uncertain. Each CDR3 is given with its conserved first and last residue. Each record gives: clone size, J gene, D gene, V gene, CDR3 DNA, CDR3 protein. D genes are given only for firm matches. Some rows mark clone size as missing; the rest say once, few, many or name a class of expanded clone.

. | TRBJ2-3 | . | TRBV10-3 | TGTGCCATCAGGGGCCCGCAAGAGATAACAGATACGCAGTATTTT | CAIRGPQEITDTQYF
. | TRBJ1-3 | . | TRBV4-2 | TGTGCCAGCAGCCAAGATCCCAGCTCTGGAAACACCATATATTTT | CASSQDPSSGNTIYF
. | TRBJ2-3 | TRBD1 | TRBV9 | TGTGCCAGCAGCCTCACTTTGACAGGGGGCACAGATACGCAGTATTTT | CASSLTLTGGTDTQYF
. | TRBJ2-2 | TRBD2 | TRBV12-3/TRBV12-4 | TGTGCCAGCAGTTGGACTAGGGGCGGGGAGCTGTTTTTT | CASSWTRGGELFF
. | TRBJ1-2 | TRBD1 | TRBV5-1 | TGCGCCAGCAGCTTGGGACAGGGGGCCCTCTCCAACTATGGCTACACCTTC | CASSLGQGALSNYGYTF
. | TRBJ2-5 | . | TRBV6-6 | TGTGCCGCAGCTCCGGCGGGGCAAGAGACCCAGTACTTC | CAAAPAGQETQYF
. | TRBJ2-7 | . | TRBV3-1/TRBV3-2 | TGTGCCAGCAGCGTCGGGACTCTCGAATCCTACGAGCAGTACTTC | CASSVGTLESYEQYF
. | TRBJ1-5 | TRBD1 | TRBV5-1 | TGCGCCAGCAGCTGGGGGCCGGACAGGGAGTTGGGACAGCCCCAGCATTTT | CASSWGPDRELGQPQHF
. | TRBJ2-2 | TRBD2 | TRBV2 | TGTGCCAGCAGATATAGCGGGAGGGCTACCGGGGAGCTGTTTTTT | CASRYSGRATGELFF
. | TRBJ2-1 | . | TRBV25-1 | TGTGCCAGCAGTGGTCCCGGGAGCCTCATTGAGCAGTTCTTC | CASSGPGSLIEQFF
. | TRBJ1-1 | . | TRBV7-3 | TGTGCCAGCAGCTTAGATGGGGGCGCCACTGAAGCTTTCTTT | CASSLDGGATEAFF
. | TRBJ2-7 | . | TRBV6-2/TRBV6-3 | TGTGCCAGCAGTTGGGGAGGCTACGAGCAGTACTTC | CASSWGGYEQYF
. | TRBJ2-2 | . | TRBV10-2 | TGCGCCAGCAGTGCTACCGGGGAGCTGTTTTTT | CASSATGELFF
. | TRBJ2-1 | TRBD2 | TRBV18 | TGTGCCAGCTCGTCGACTAGCGGGAGCTCCTACAATGAGCAGTTCTTC | CASSSTSGSSYNEQFF
. | TRBJ2-3 | . | TRBV6-6 | TGTGCCAGCAGTTTCCCCCCACAATATAGCACAGATACGCAGTATTTT | CASSFPPQYSTDTQYF
. | TRBJ2-2 | . | TRBV19 | TGTGCCAGTAGTATGAACACCTACACCGGGGAGCTGTTTTTT | CASSMNTYTGELFF
. | TRBJ2-3 | . | TRBV24-1 | TGTGCCACCAGTGAAGGCGGGACGCCTAGCACAGATACGCAGTATTTT | CATSEGGTPSTDTQYF
. | TRBJ2-2 | . | TRBV21-1 | TGTGCCAGCAGCGTCATCGGGACAGGGTTGAACACCGGGGAGCTGTTTTTT | CASSVIGTGLNTGELFF
. | TRBJ2-5 | . | TRBV7-3 | TGTGCCAGCAGCTTAAACAGGGCAGAGACCCAGTACTTC | CASSLNRAETQYF
. | TRBJ2-7 | . | TRBV7-9 | TGTGCCAGCAGGGCGGGAAACACCTACGAGCAGTACTTC | CASRAGNTYEQYF
once | TRBJ1-2 | . | TRBV5-4 | TGTGCCAGCAGCTTGGGGGTCTCAACCAGGGGCTACACCTTC | CASSLGVSTRGYTF
. | TRBJ2-3 | . | TRBV7-9 | TGTGCCAGCAGCTTATCGCCAGGGCTAAGCACAGATACGCAGTATTTT | CASSLSPGLSTDTQYF
. | TRBJ2-7 | . | TRBV11-2 | TGTGCCAGCAGCTTGGGGACATTCTACGAGCAGTACTTC | CASSLGTFYEQYF
. | TRBJ2-7 | TRBD1 | TRBV4-2 | TGTGCCAGCAGCCTGGACAGGGGTGCTCTAAACTCCTACGAGCAGTACTTC | CASSLDRGALNSYEQYF
. | TRBJ2-7 | TRBD2 | TRBV7-2 | TGTGCCAGCAGCTTAGCTAGCGGGGGATCCTACGAGCAGTACTTC | CASSLASGGSYEQYF
. | TRBJ2-2 | TRBD2 | TRBV6-5 | TGTGCCAGCAGTTTCTCTAGCGGGAGCTCCGGGGAGCTGTTTTTT | CASSFSSGSSGELFF
. | TRBJ2-5 | TRBD2 | TRBV30 | TGTGCCTGGAGCGGCGGGGGGGAGTGGGAGACCCAGTACTTC | CAWSGGGEWETQYF
. | TRBJ2-7 | TRBD2 | TRBV19 | TGTGCCAGTAGGAGGATAGCGGGAGGAGGCTACGAGCAGTACTTC | CASRRIAGGGYEQYF
. | TRBJ1-6 | . | TRBV5-1 | TGCGCCAGCAGCTCTTTAACAGGCCCAGGGTCACCCCTCCACTTT | CASSSLTGPGSPLHF
. | TRBJ2-7 | TRBD1 | TRBV4-2 | TGTGCCAGCAGCCCACAGACAGGGGACAGCTCCTACGAGCAGTACTTC | CASSPQTGDSSYEQYF